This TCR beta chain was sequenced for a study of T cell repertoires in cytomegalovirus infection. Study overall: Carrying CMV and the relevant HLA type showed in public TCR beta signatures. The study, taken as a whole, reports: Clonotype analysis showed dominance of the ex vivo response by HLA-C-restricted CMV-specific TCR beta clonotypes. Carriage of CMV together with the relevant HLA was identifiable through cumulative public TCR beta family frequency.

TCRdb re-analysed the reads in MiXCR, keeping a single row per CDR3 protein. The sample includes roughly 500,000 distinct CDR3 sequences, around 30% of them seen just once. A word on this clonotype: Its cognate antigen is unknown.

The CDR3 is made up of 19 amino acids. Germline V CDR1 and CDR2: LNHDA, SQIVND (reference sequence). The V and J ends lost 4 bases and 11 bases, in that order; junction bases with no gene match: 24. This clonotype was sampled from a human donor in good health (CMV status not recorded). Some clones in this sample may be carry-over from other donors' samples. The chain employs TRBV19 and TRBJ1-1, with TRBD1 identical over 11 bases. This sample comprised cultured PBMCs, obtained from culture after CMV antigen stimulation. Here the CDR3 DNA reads TGTGCCAGTAGTACCCGAGGTACCCACCGAGGACAGGGGGCGCGTTGGGCTTTCTTT. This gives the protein CASSTRGTHRGQGARWAFF.